One TCR beta chain is described in this entry. What it binds is not known. The data were obtained in a study of shared clonotypes between healthy human individuals. Sequenced by immunoSEQ multiplex PCR; TCRdb stores in-frame clones only, minus some. The table records 170,000 or so clones, approximately 61% of them present only once. Study-level points and caveats: Despite large depth, sorted-subset datasets appeared incompletely sequenced.

The CDR3 has 13 amino acids. Germline CDR1 SGHDN, CDR2 FVKESK. V was trimmed by 6 bases and J by 8 bases, leaving 13 bases between them. CD45RA+ naive and CD45RA-negative memory subsets were separated from CD4+ cells. Sequencing input: memory CD4+ T cells sorted from blood. This sample's subset: CD45RA-negative fraction. This chain links TRBV14 with TRBJ2-2; D not resolved. This TCR came from a young man in good health. The CDR3 loop is CASSFELFGELFF. The CDR3 nucleotides are TGTGCCAGCAGTTTTGAGCTCTTTGGGGAGCTGTTTTTT.